Shown below are 18 T cell receptor beta chains from a single sample sequenced in a study of OX40 agonist ivuxolimab in advanced cancers. The repertoire was sequenced with immunoSEQ multiplex PCR; TCRdb's copy has only in-frame clones and lacks some. The table lists some 80,000 clones, 89% of them singletons. The sequencing used CD4+ or CD8+ T cells sorted from blood, collected in a trial of the OX40 agonist ivuxolimab. These receptors originate from an adult with an advanced solid tumor such as melanoma, head and neck, liver or kidney cancer.

This sequence joins TRBV11-1 and TRBJ2-7; D not certain. This CDR3 contains 12 residues. From germline, CDR1 is SGHAT and CDR2 FQDESV (reference sequence). Trimming cost V 1 base and J 3 bases, with 4 bases left between them. CDR3 DNA sequence: TGTGCCAGCAGCTTAGAAGGCTACGAGCAGTACTTC. This sequence encodes CASSLEGYEQYF.

The rearrangement uses TRBV7-2 and TRBJ2-7; D possibly matches TRBD1 or TRBD2 (5 bases each). CDR3 length: 14 amino acids. Germline assignment: CDR1 SGHTA and CDR2 FQGNSA. The V end was cut by 5 bases, the J end by 7 bases, with 18 bases between. CDR3 DNA: TGTGCCAGCAGCCCGGACTCAGGGAGACGGGAGCAGTACTTC. The encoded protein is CASSPDSGRREQYF.

This chain connects TRBV7-8 to TRBJ1-1; TRBD1 agrees at 7 bases. V was pared by 3 bases and J by 5 bases, with 6 bases of the junction left unmatched. The CDR3 runs 14 residues. The germline CDR1 and CDR2 sequences are SGHVS and FQNEAQ. The CDR3 reads CASSFLSTGTEAFF. CDR3 bases: TGTGCCAGCAGCTTTCTCTCGACAGGGACTGAAGCTTTCTTT.

V gene TRBV10-1 combines with J gene TRBJ2-1, with no clear D. Between the trimmed V and J ends, which lost 2 bases and 10 bases, there was a span of 12 bases. The CDR3 has 13 residues. The germline V gene encodes CDR1 WNHNN and CDR2 SYGVQD (reference sequence). CDR3 amino acids: CASSERQSREQFF. In nucleotides, the CDR3 is TGCGCCAGCAGTGAGCGACAATCCCGCGAGCAGTTCTTC.

The chain has TRBV4-3 and TRBJ2-4; 8 nucleotides line up with TRBD1. The CDR3 covers 16 residues. V gave up 4 bases and J gave up 6 bases; unmatched junction bases: 11. Germline V lookup: CDR1 LGHNA, CDR2 YSLEER. This CDR3 reads CASSLGNRDRGNIQYF. The CDR3 DNA reads TGCGCCAGCAGCCTTGGGAACCGTGACAGGGGAAACATTCAGTACTTC.

The V and J genes are TRBV15 and TRBJ2-2; 9 bases are shared with TRBD1. CDR3 length: 17 amino acids. Unmatched junction bases numbered 6, after V lost 3 bases and J lost 1 base. From germline, CDR1 is LNHNV and CDR2 YYDKDF (reference sequence). CDR3 DNA: TGTGCCACCAGCAGGGGGACAGGGTATTTGAACACCGGGGAGCTGTTTTTT. This sequence encodes CATSRGTGYLNTGELFF.

The CDR3 region has the DNA TGTGCCAGTAGAGATGGGGGGGTGGGCGAAAAACTGTTTTTT. Encoded protein: CASRDGGVGEKLFF. V usage is TRBV19 and J usage is TRBJ1-4; D perhaps matches TRBD1 (5 bases). Trimming removed 6 bases at V and 8 bases at J, with 16 bases between. The CDR3 is 14 residues long. Germline CDR1 reads LNHDA; CDR2 reads SQIVND (reference sequence). Based on the CDR3 plus reference TRBV19 and TRBJ1-4, the full variable domain is DGGITQSPKYLFRKEGQNVTLSCEQNLNHDAMYWYRQDPGQGLRLIYYSQIVNDFQKGDIAEGYSVSREKKESFPLTVTSAQKNPTAFYLCASRDGGVGEKLFFGSGTQLSVL.

The CDR3 region is CASSGPQGVSTDTQYF. In nucleotides, the CDR3 is TGTGCCAGCAGCGGACCCCAGGGAGTTAGTACAGATACGCAGTATTTT. V usage is TRBV12-1 and J usage is TRBJ2-3. TRBV12-1 is a pseudogene locus. This CDR3 has 16 residues.

V is TRBV6-1 and J is TRBJ2-7; 12 bases line up with TRBD2. The CDR3 contains 18 residues. Trimming cost V 4 bases and J 0 bases; bases outside gene matches: 10. CDR1 and CDR2 (germline): MNHNS, SASEGT. The CDR3 sequence is CASSARLAGGPSSYEQYF. CDR3 nucleotides: TGTGCCAGCAGTGCTCGGCTAGCGGGAGGGCCCAGCTCCTACGAGCAGTACTTC.

V is TRBV18 and J is TRBJ1-5; D is undetermined. This CDR3 has 12 residues. The V and J ends lost 3 bases and 6 bases respectively, with 6 bases between them. The V gene's germline CDR1 is KGHSH and CDR2 LQKENI. CDR3 nucleotides: TGTGCCAGCTCACCTCCGGGTCAGCCCCAGCATTTT. Amino acid sequence: CASSPPGQPQHF.

V is TRBV6-6 and J is TRBJ2-1, with 12 positions matching TRBD1. Trimming removed 6 bases from V and 2 bases from J; junction bases left unmatched: 2. This CDR3 region has 15 residues. Germline V lookup: CDR1 MNHNY, CDR2 SVGAGI (reference sequence). CDR3 region: CASRGDRGPYNEQFF. In nucleotides, the CDR3 is TGTGCCAGCAGAGGGGACAGGGGGCCCTACAATGAGCAGTTCTTC.

The chain links TRBV6-5 to TRBJ2-5; no clear D. V lost 5 bases to trimming and J lost 2 bases, with 15 bases between them. From germline, CDR1 is MNHEY and CDR2 SVGAGI. The CDR3 sequence is 15 residues long. This chain's CDR3 is CASSRLHQLQETQYF. CDR3 sequence (DNA): TGTGCCAGCAGTCGCCTCCACCAACTACAAGAGACCCAGTACTTC.

The chain has TRBV18 and TRBJ2-1; 8 bases align to TRBD1. Germline V lookup: CDR1 KGHSH, CDR2 LQKENI. CDR3 length equals 15 residues. V lost 6 bases and J lost 4; bases outside the gene matches: 8. The CDR3 DNA sequence: TGTGCCAGCTCCCCGCAGGGGGCGAAGTACAATGAGCAGTTCTTC. It translates to CASSPQGAKYNEQFF.

J is TRBJ2-2 and V is TRBV9; 8 bases are a match to TRBD1. V trimming: 3 bases; J trimming: 4 bases; junction bases outside the gene matches: 2. This CDR3 comprises 14 residues. Germline V gene lookup returns CDR1 SGDLS and CDR2 YYNGEE. The CDR3, as DNA: TGTGCCAGCAGCGCTACAGGGGGCACCGGGGAGCTGTTTTTT. Protein sequence: CASSATGGTGELFF.

The CDR3 DNA reads TGTGCCAGCAGCGGCTCGGGACAGCCTCAAGAGACCCAGTACTTC. Amino acids: CASSGSGQPQETQYF. The chain links TRBV9 to TRBJ2-5, with 7 bases that match TRBD1. Germline CDR1 and CDR2: SGDLS and YYNGEE. The CDR3 runs 15 residues. Trimming took 3 bases from V and 2 from J; bases not matched to a gene: 7. The full variable domain, rest sourced from reference TRBV9 and TRBJ2-5, is DSGVTQTPKHLITATGQRVTLRCSPRSGDLSVYWYQQSLDQGLQFLIQYYNGEERAKGNILERFSAQQFPDLHSELNLSSLELGDSALYFCASSGSGQPQETQYFGPGTRLLVL.

The count of this clone is one. The V gene is TRBV6-1, the J gene TRBJ2-5; no reliable D call. V was shortened by 1 base and J by 5 bases, with 17 bases between the two germline ends. Germline assignment: CDR1 MNHNS and CDR2 SASEGT. The CDR3 is made up of 16 amino acids. The chain's CDR3 is CASSEGWAPSVETQYF. In DNA form, the CDR3 reads TGTGCCAGCAGTGAAGGGTGGGCCCCGTCCGTGGAGACCCAGTACTTC.

The CDR3 spells CASRKAEGAVSNQPQHF. In nucleotides, the CDR3 is TGTGCCAGTCGCAAGGCGGAGGGGGCGGTTAGCAATCAGCCCCAGCATTTT. The chain is built from TRBV19 and TRBJ1-5, with 7 bases identical to TRBD1. The trim removed 8 bases at V and 0 bases at J, leaving 13 bases unmatched. Germline V CDR1 and CDR2: LNHDA, SQIVND (reference sequence). The CDR3 totals 17 residues.

The chain recombines TRBV5-4 with TRBJ2-1; D tentatively fits TRBD1 or TRBD2 (5 bases each). Trimming removed 2 bases at V and 6 bases at J, with 12 bases between. The germline V gene encodes CDR1 SGHNT and CDR2 YYREEE (reference sequence). The CDR3 covers 14 residues. CDR3 nucleotide sequence: TGTGCCAGCAGCTTCCGGGATGGGGCCAATGAGCAGTTCTTC. As protein: CASSFRDGANEQFF.